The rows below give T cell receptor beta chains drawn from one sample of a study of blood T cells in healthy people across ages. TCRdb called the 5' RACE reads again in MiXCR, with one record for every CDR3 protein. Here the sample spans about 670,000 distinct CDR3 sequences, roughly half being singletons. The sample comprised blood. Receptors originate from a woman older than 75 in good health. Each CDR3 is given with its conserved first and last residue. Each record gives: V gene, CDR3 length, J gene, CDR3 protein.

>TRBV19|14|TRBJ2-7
CASSTTSGGYEQYF
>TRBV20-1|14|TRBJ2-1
CSAPAQRGGGEQFF
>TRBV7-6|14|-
CASSPWTGWATQYF
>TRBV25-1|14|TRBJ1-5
CASSDRQSYQPQHF
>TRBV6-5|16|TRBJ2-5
CASSYSGNRRGETQYF
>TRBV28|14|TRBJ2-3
CASSPRQGLNTQYF
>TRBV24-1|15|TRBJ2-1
CATSDFGTSFNEQFF
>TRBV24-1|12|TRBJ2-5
CATGTGGETQYF
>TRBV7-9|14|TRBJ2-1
CASSPVSSYNEQFF
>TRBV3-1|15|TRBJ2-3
CASSQGVGPGGTQYF
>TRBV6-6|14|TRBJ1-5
CASSYSGGGQPQHF
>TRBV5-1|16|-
CASSLNEAGSYNEQYF
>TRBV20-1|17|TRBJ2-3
CSAPRRLAGAGTDTQYF
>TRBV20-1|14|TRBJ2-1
CSAYRGGPRNEQFF
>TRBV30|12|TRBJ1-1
CAWTGGFTEAFF
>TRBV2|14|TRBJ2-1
CASTRDPSYNEQFF
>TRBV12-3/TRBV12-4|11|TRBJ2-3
CVSSSVGTQYF
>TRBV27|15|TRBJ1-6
CASSSGQGINSPLHF
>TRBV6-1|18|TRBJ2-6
CASREDRSLMSGANVLTF
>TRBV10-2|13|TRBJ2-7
CASVQDRRYEQYF
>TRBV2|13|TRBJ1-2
CASLWTGNYGYTF
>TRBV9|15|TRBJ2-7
CASSPSGVSSYEQYF
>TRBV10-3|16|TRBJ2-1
CASLRDPGTGGNEQFF
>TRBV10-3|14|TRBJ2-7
CAISGGQDGDEQYF
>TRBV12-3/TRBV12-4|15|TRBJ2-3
CASSLGPSGSDTQYF
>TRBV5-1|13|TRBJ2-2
CASSLGSTGELFF
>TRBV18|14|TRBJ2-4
CASSPRTSGTEQYF